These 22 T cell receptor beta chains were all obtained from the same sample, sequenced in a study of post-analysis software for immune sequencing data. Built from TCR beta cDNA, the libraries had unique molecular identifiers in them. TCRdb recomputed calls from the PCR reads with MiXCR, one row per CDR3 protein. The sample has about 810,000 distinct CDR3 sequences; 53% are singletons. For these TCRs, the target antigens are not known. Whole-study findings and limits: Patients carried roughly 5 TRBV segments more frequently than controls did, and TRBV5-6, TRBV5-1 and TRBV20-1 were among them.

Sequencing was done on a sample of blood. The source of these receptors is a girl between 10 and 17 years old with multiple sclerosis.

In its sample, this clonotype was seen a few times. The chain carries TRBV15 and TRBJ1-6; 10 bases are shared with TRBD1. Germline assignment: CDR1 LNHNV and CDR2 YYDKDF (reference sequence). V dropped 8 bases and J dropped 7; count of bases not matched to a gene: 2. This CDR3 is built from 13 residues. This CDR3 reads CATGDRGNSPLHF. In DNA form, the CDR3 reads TGTGCCACCGGGGACAGGGGAAATTCACCCCTCCACTTT. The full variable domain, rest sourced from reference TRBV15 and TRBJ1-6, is DAMVIQNPRYQVTQFGKPVTLSCSQTLNHNVMYWYQQKSSQAPKLLFHYYDKDFNNEADTPDNFQSRRPNTSFCFLDIRSPGLGDTAMYLCATGDRGNSPLHFGNGTRLTVT.

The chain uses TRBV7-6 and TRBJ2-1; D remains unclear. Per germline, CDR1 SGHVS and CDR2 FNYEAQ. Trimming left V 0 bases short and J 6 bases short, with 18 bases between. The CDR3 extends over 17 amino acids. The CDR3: CASSLALGVTPSNEQFF. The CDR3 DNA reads TGTGCCAGCAGCTTAGCGCTCGGAGTAACCCCGAGCAATGAGCAGTTCTTC.

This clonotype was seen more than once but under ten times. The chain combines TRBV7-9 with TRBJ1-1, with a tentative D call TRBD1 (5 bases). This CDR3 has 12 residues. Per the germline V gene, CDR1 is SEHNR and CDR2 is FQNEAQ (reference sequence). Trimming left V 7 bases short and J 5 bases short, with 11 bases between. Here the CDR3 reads CASTPGGTEAFF. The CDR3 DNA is TGTGCCAGCACCCCCGGGGGGACTGAAGCTTTCTTT.

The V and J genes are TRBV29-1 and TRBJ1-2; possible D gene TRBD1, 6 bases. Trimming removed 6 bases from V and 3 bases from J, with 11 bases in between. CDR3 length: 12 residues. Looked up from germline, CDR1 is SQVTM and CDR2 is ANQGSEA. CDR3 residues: CSVSGEDYGYTF. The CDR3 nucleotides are TGCAGCGTCTCAGGGGAGGACTATGGCTACACCTTC.

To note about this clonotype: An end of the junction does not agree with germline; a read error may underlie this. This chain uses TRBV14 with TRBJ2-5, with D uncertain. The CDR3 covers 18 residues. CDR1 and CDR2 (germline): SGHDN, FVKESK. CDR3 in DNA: TGTGCCAGCAGCCGGTTACCCCACGGCGCGGTGGACCAAGAGACCCGGTACTTC. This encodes CASSRLPHGAVDQETRYF.

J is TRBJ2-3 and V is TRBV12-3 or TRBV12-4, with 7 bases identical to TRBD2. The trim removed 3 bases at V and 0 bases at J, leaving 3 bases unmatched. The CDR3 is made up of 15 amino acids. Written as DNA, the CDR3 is TGTGCCAGCAGTTTTGGGGGGGTGAGCACAGATACGCAGTATTTT. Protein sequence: CASSFGGVSTDTQYF.

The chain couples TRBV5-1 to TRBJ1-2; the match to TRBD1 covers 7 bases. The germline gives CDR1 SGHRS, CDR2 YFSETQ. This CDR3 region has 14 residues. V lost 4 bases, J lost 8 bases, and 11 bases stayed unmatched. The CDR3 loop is CASSEDRANLGYTF. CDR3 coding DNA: TGCGCCAGCAGCGAAGACAGGGCCAACCTAGGCTACACCTTC.

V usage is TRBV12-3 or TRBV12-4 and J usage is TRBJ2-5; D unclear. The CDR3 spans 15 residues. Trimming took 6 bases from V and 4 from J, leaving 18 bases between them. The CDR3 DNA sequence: TGTGCCAGCAGGCCGTCGGTGGGTCTGGGAGAGACCCAGTACTTC. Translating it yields CASRPSVGLGETQYF.

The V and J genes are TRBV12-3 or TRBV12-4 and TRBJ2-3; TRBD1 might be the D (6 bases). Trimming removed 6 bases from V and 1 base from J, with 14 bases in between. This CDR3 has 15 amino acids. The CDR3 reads CASSQAGARTDTQYF. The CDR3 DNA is TGTGCCAGCAGCCAAGCAGGGGCCCGCACAGATACGCAGTATTTT.

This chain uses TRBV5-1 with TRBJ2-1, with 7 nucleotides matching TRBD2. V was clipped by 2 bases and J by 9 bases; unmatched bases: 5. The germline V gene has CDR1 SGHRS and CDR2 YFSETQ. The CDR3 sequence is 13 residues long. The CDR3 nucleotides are TGCGCCAGCAGCTTAGACACTAGCGTTGAGCAGTTCTTC. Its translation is CASSLDTSVEQFF.

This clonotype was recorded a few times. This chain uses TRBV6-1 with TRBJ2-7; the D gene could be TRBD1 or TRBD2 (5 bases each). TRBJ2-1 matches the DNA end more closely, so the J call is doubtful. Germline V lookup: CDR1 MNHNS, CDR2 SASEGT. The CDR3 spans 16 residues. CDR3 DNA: TGTGCCAGCAGTGACCGGAGACAGCGACGGGGAAATGAGCAGTTCTTC. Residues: CASSDRRQRRGNEQFF.

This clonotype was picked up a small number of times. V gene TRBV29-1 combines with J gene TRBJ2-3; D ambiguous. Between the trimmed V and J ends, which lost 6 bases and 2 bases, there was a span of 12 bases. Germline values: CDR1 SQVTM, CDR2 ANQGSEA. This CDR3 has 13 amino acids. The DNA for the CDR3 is TGCAGCGTGACGACCCTTTACACAGATACGCAGTATTTT. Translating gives CSVTTLYTDTQYF.

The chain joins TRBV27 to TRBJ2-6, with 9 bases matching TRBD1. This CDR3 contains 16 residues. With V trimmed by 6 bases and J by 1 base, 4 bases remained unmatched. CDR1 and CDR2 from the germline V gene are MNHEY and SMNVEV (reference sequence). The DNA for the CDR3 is TGTGCCAGCAGGGAGACAGGGGGATCTGGGGCCAACGTCCTGACTTTC. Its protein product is CASRETGGSGANVLTF.

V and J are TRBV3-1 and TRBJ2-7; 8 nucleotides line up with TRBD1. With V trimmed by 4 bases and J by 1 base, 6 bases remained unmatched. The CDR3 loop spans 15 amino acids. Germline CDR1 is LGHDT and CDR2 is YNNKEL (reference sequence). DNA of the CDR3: TGTGCCAGCAGCCTCCGGGACAGGATTTCCTACGAGCAGTACTTC. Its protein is CASSLRDRISYEQYF.

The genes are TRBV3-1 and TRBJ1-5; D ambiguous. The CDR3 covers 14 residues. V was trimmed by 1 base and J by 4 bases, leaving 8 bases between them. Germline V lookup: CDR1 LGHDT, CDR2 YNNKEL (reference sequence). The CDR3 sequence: CASSQGTINQPQHF. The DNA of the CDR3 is TGTGCCAGCAGCCAAGGGACCATAAATCAGCCCCAGCATTTT.

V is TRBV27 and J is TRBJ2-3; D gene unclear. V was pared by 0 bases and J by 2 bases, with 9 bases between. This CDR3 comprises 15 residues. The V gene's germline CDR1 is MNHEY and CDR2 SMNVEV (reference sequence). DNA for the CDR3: TGTGCCAGCAGTTTATCGTTAGGCCCCACAGATACGCAGTATTTT. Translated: CASSLSLGPTDTQYF.

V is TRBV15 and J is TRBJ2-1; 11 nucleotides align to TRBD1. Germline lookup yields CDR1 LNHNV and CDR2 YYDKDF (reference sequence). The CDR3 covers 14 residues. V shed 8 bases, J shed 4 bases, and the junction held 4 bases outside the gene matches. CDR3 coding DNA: TGTGCCACCGCAAGGGACAGGGGGTACAATGAGCAGTTCTTC. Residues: CATARDRGYNEQFF.

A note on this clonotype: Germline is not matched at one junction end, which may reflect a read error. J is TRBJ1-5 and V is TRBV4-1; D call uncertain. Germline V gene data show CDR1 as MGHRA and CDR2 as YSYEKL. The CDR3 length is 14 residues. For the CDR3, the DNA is TGCGCCAGCAGCCAAGCGACGGTAGATCAGCCCCGGCATTTT. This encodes CASSQATVDQPRHF.

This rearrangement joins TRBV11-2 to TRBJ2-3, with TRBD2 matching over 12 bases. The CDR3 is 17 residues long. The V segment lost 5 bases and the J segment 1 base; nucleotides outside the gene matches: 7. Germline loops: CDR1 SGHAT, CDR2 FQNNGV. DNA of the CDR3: TGTGCCAGCAGCCCCACTAGCGGGGGGTCTCGCACAGATACGCAGTATTTT. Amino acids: CASSPTSGGSRTDTQYF. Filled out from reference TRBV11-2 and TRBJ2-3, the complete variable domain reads EAGVAQSPRYKIIEKRQSVAFWCNPISGHATLYWYQQILGQGPKLLIQFQNNGVVDDSQLPKDRFSAERLKGVDSTLKIQPAKLEDSAVYLCASSPTSGGSRTDTQYFGPGTRLTVL.

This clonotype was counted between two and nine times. The CDR3 sequence is CASSVDEGLGQYF. The DNA of the CDR3 is TGTGCCAGCAGCGTAGATGAGGGCCTCGGGCAGTACTTC. The chain recombines TRBV9 with TRBJ2-7; perhaps TRBD2 as D (5 bases). The CDR3 has 13 residues. Germline values: CDR1 SGDLS, CDR2 YYNGEE. V dropped 0 bases and J dropped 9 bases, with 13 bases sitting between them.

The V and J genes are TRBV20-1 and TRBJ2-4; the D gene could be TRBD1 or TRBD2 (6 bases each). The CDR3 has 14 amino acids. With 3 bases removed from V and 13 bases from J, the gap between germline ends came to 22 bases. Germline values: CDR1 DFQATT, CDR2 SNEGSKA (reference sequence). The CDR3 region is CSASWGAENNEQYF. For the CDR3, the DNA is TGCAGTGCTAGCTGGGGGGCTGAGAACAATGAGCAGTACTTC.

CDR3 sequence reads: CASSQGPQARPSEQYF. The CDR3 coding sequence is TGTGCCAGCAGCCAAGGACCACAGGCGAGGCCCTCCGAGCAGTACTTC. The rearrangement links TRBV14 to TRBJ2-7, with TRBD1 as a possible D gene (5 bases). This CDR3 is built from 16 residues. From germline, CDR1 is SGHDN and CDR2 FVKESK. Between the trimmed V and J ends, which lost 1 base and 6 bases, there was a span of 19 bases. Full variable domain (outside the CDR3, taken from reference TRBV14 and TRBJ2-7): EAGVTQFPSHSVIEKGQTVTLRCDPISGHDNLYWYRRVMGKEIKFLLHFVKESKQDESGMPNNRFLAERTGGTYSTLKVQPAELEDSGVYFCASSQGPQARPSEQYFGPGTRLTVT.